This TCR beta chain was found in a study of siplizumab effects on memory and regulatory T cells. Clones were read by immunoSEQ multiplex PCR, and TCRdb kept only the in-frame ones, dropping some. The data contain some 81,000 clones, roughly 94% of them singletons. The TCR originated in a human donor in good health. The sample was CD8+ T cells sorted from blood.

CDR3 DNA sequence: TGTGCCAGCAGCCAAACAGACCTGGGAAACTATGGCTACACCTTC. It codes for CASSQTDLGNYGYTF. This rearrangement joins TRBV14 to TRBJ1-2; D is undetermined. The CDR3 has 15 residues. Trimming stripped 2 bases from V and 2 bases from J, with 12 bases between. The germline V gene encodes CDR1 SGHDN and CDR2 FVKESK.